Listed below are T cell receptor beta chains from one sample, sequenced in a study of cytomegalovirus exposure and HLA in healthy donors. TCRdb's copy holds only in-frame clones and misses some; the assay was immunoSEQ multiplex PCR. The table includes 100,000 to 150,000 clones, just under 80% detected once. Sequenced sample: PBMCs. These receptors originate from a woman younger than 30 in good health and CMV-seronegative. Each CDR3 is given with its conserved first and last residue. The D gene is left open where the match is weak. Size is stated for part of the rows, as once, few or many counts, or as a class when the clone is expanded.

abundance: .; v_gene: TRBV7-2; len: 14; d_gene: TRBD2; j_gene: TRBJ2-7; CDR3nt: TGTGCCAGCAGGTGGGAGGGGCGCGGGTACGAGCAGTACTTC; CDR3aa: CASRWEGRGYEQYF
abundance: .; v_gene: TRBV11-3; len: 19; d_gene: TRBD2; j_gene: TRBJ2-2; CDR3nt: TGTGCCAGCAGCTTAGCAGGGGCGGCGGGAGGTCCGAACACCGGGGAGCTGTTTTTT; CDR3aa: CASSLAGAAGGPNTGELFF
abundance: .; v_gene: TRBV9; len: 14; d_gene: .; j_gene: TRBJ1-1; CDR3nt: TGTGCCAGCAGCGCCCCCGGGGGGCTCACTGAAGCTTTCTTT; CDR3aa: CASSAPGGLTEAFF
abundance: .; v_gene: TRBV7-2; len: 17; d_gene: TRBD2; j_gene: TRBJ2-3; CDR3nt: TGTGCCAGCAGCGCCCCTCTAGCGGGGAGACGCCCCGATACGCAGTATTTT; CDR3aa: CASSAPLAGRRPDTQYF
abundance: .; v_gene: TRBV5-4; len: 14; d_gene: TRBD1; j_gene: TRBJ1-1; CDR3nt: TGTGCCAGCAGCCTGGACAGGGGTGCTCCTGAAGCTTTCTTT; CDR3aa: CASSLDRGAPEAFF
abundance: .; v_gene: TRBV10-1; len: 15; d_gene: .; j_gene: TRBJ2-5; CDR3nt: TGCGCCAGCAGTGTGGATGAGACTACCGGGGGGACCCAGTACTTC; CDR3aa: CASSVDETTGGTQYF
abundance: .; v_gene: TRBV6-5; len: 14; d_gene: TRBD1; j_gene: TRBJ1-1; CDR3nt: TGTGCCAACACCATCGGGACAGGGGGAGGGGAGGCTTTCTTT; CDR3aa: CANTIGTGGGEAFF
abundance: .; v_gene: TRBV7-9; len: 14; d_gene: .; j_gene: TRBJ2-7; CDR3nt: TGTGCCAGCAGCTTACAACTAATGGACTACGAGCAGTACTTC; CDR3aa: CASSLQLMDYEQYF
abundance: few; v_gene: TRBV30; len: 17; d_gene: .; j_gene: TRBJ1-4; CDR3nt: TGTGCCTGGAGTGTTTTAACAGGGTGGTCCGGTAATGAAAAACTGTTTTTT; CDR3aa: CAWSVLTGWSGNEKLFF
abundance: once; v_gene: TRBV7-9; len: 13; d_gene: TRBD2; j_gene: TRBJ2-1; CDR3nt: TGTGCCAGCAGCTGGGAGGGTTACAATGAGCAGTTCTTC; CDR3aa: CASSWEGYNEQFF
abundance: few; v_gene: TRBV7-9; len: 16; d_gene: TRBD2; j_gene: TRBJ2-1; CDR3nt: TGTGCCAGCAGCCGCCTTCCGGGACTAGGTCACAATGAGCAGTTCTTC; CDR3aa: CASSRLPGLGHNEQFF
abundance: .; v_gene: TRBV15; len: 20; d_gene: TRBD1; j_gene: TRBJ1-1; CDR3nt: TGTGCCACCAGCAGAGATCTGATAGGACAGGGGAGTAAAATGAACACTGAAGCTTTCTTT; CDR3aa: CATSRDLIGQGSKMNTEAFF
abundance: .; v_gene: TRBV30; len: 14; d_gene: .; j_gene: TRBJ2-1; CDR3nt: TGTGCCTGGAGTAGGGGCACCCAAGAGAATGAGCAGTTCTTC; CDR3aa: CAWSRGTQENEQFF
abundance: few; v_gene: TRBV15; len: 15; d_gene: .; j_gene: TRBJ2-3; CDR3nt: TGTGCCACCAGCAGAGCGGGTGCTGGCACAGATACGCAGTATTTT; CDR3aa: CATSRAGAGTDTQYF
abundance: .; v_gene: TRBV2; len: 13; d_gene: .; j_gene: TRBJ2-7; CDR3nt: TGTGCCAGCAATTTCGACAAGGGGGACGAGCAGTACTTC; CDR3aa: CASNFDKGDEQYF
abundance: .; v_gene: TRBV29-1; len: 17; d_gene: TRBD2; j_gene: TRBJ2-7; CDR3nt: TGCAGCGTTGAAGGAGGGGGGGATAGCGGGGCTCACTACGAGCAGTACTTC; CDR3aa: CSVEGGGDSGAHYEQYF
abundance: .; v_gene: TRBV2; len: 12; d_gene: .; j_gene: TRBJ2-7; CDR3nt: TGTGCCACCCAGCGTAGCTCCTACGAGCAGTACTTC; CDR3aa: CATQRSSYEQYF
abundance: .; v_gene: TRBV6-1; len: 12; d_gene: .; j_gene: TRBJ1-5; CDR3nt: TGTGCCAGCAGTGAAGGGAGAGAGCCCCAGCATTTT; CDR3aa: CASSEGREPQHF
abundance: .; v_gene: TRBV7-9; len: 16; d_gene: TRBD2; j_gene: TRBJ2-7; CDR3nt: TGTGCCAGCAGCTCCACTCTAGCGGGACCTTCCTACGAGCAGTACTTC; CDR3aa: CASSSTLAGPSYEQYF
abundance: .; v_gene: TRBV20-1; len: 10; d_gene: .; j_gene: TRBJ2-1; CDR3nt: TGCAGTTTCCAGTACAATGAGCAGTTCTTC; CDR3aa: CSFQYNEQFF
abundance: .; v_gene: TRBV19; len: 15; d_gene: .; j_gene: TRBJ2-1; CDR3nt: TGTGCCAGTAGTATCTTGTGGAGTGGAGGCGATGAGCAGTTCTTC; CDR3aa: CASSILWSGGDEQFF
abundance: .; v_gene: TRBV7-8; len: 14; d_gene: TRBD2; j_gene: TRBJ2-7; CDR3nt: TGTGCCAGCAGCTTAGGACTAGCTAGCTACGAGCAGTACTTC; CDR3aa: CASSLGLASYEQYF
abundance: once; v_gene: TRBV7-9; len: 9; d_gene: .; j_gene: TRBJ2-5; CDR3nt: TGTGCCAGCTGGAGGACCCAGTACTTC; CDR3aa: CASWRTQYF
abundance: few; v_gene: TRBV5-5; len: 16; d_gene: .; j_gene: TRBJ1-1; CDR3nt: TGTGCCAGCAGCCGCGGGGGAAGGTTTGCTGAGTTTGGAGCTTTCTTT; CDR3aa: CASSRGGRFAEFGAFF
abundance: .; v_gene: TRBV6-5; len: 14; d_gene: .; j_gene: TRBJ1-3; CDR3nt: TGTGCCAGCAGTCTGGACAACTCTGGAAACACCATATATTTT; CDR3aa: CASSLDNSGNTIYF
abundance: .; v_gene: TRBV5-6; len: 16; d_gene: TRBD1; j_gene: TRBJ2-5; CDR3nt: TGTGCCAGCAGTTCTGTACCGGGACAGAAACAAGAGACCCAGTACTTC; CDR3aa: CASSSVPGQKQETQYF
abundance: few; v_gene: TRBV5-1; len: 14; d_gene: TRBD1; j_gene: TRBJ1-1; CDR3nt: TGCGCCAGCAGCGTAGACAGGGTGGGCACTGAAGCTTTCTTT; CDR3aa: CASSVDRVGTEAFF
abundance: few; v_gene: TRBV5-1; len: 18; d_gene: TRBD1; j_gene: TRBJ2-7; CDR3nt: TGCGCCAGCAGCCTAGAGGGACAGGGGGCACTTTTCTCTCTCGAGCAGTACTTC; CDR3aa: CASSLEGQGALFSLEQYF
abundance: .; v_gene: TRBV7-2; len: 15; d_gene: TRBD2; j_gene: TRBJ2-1; CDR3nt: TGTGCCAGCAGCTTAGGAGCGGGATCCTACAATGAGCAGTTCTTC; CDR3aa: CASSLGAGSYNEQFF
abundance: .; v_gene: TRBV7-2; len: 14; d_gene: .; j_gene: TRBJ2-2; CDR3nt: TGTGCCAGCAGCGCGGGGACCCTTACCGGGGAGCTGTTTTTT; CDR3aa: CASSAGTLTGELFF
abundance: .; v_gene: TRBV30; len: 12; d_gene: TRBD1; j_gene: TRBJ1-1; CDR3nt: TGTGCCTGGAGGGGACAGGGCACTGAAGCTTTCTTT; CDR3aa: CAWRGQGTEAFF
abundance: few; v_gene: TRBV27; len: 14; d_gene: TRBD1; j_gene: TRBJ1-3; CDR3nt: TGTGCCAGCAGTTTCCAGGGACAGGGAGACACCATATATTTT; CDR3aa: CASSFQGQGDTIYF
abundance: .; v_gene: TRBV7-9; len: 14; d_gene: TRBD1; j_gene: TRBJ1-5; CDR3nt: TGTGCCAGCAGCCGACAGGGGGCGTTAGAGCCCCAGCATTTT; CDR3aa: CASSRQGALEPQHF
abundance: .; v_gene: TRBV5-4; len: 14; d_gene: TRBD1; j_gene: TRBJ1-1; CDR3nt: TGTGCCAGCAGCAAGACAGGGTTGGGGACTGAAGCTTTCTTT; CDR3aa: CASSKTGLGTEAFF
abundance: .; v_gene: TRBV7-2; len: 15; d_gene: .; j_gene: TRBJ2-1; CDR3nt: TGTGCCAGCAGCTTAGCGGGAGGTTGGTACAATGAGCAGTTCTTC; CDR3aa: CASSLAGGWYNEQFF
abundance: .; v_gene: TRBV6-5; len: 15; d_gene: TRBD1; j_gene: TRBJ2-7; CDR3nt: TGTGCCAGCAGTTCTCCAGGGGGAATAACTTACGAGCAGTACTTC; CDR3aa: CASSSPGGITYEQYF
abundance: .; v_gene: TRBV19; len: 15; d_gene: .; j_gene: TRBJ2-7; CDR3nt: TGTGCCAGTAGTCCTCTGACAGGAGGACCCTACGAGCAGTACTTC; CDR3aa: CASSPLTGGPYEQYF
abundance: .; v_gene: TRBV18; len: 15; d_gene: .; j_gene: TRBJ1-1; CDR3nt: TGTGCCAGCTCAAGTAATGTCGAGATATGGACTGAAGCTTTCTTT; CDR3aa: CASSSNVEIWTEAFF
abundance: .; v_gene: TRBV7-9; len: 15; d_gene: TRBD2; j_gene: TRBJ2-2; CDR3nt: TGTGCCAGCAGCGAGAGCGGGAGGGCCCCCGGGGAGCTGTTTTTT; CDR3aa: CASSESGRAPGELFF
abundance: .; v_gene: TRBV5-4; len: 17; d_gene: TRBD2; j_gene: TRBJ2-3; CDR3nt: TGTGCCAGCAGCTTGGGGGCAGGGAGGGCGGGCACAGATACGCAGTATTTT; CDR3aa: CASSLGAGRAGTDTQYF
abundance: .; v_gene: TRBV5-1; len: 15; d_gene: TRBD1; j_gene: TRBJ1-3; CDR3nt: TGCGCCAGCAGCCACCCGGGACAGGGAAAAGGCGAAAAATATTTT; CDR3aa: CASSHPGQGKGEKYF
abundance: once; v_gene: TRBV19; len: 15; d_gene: .; j_gene: TRBJ1-4; CDR3nt: TGTGCCAGTAGTATTTACGGGGAAACTAATGAAAAACTGTTTTTT; CDR3aa: CASSIYGETNEKLFF
abundance: .; v_gene: TRBV7-9; len: 18; d_gene: TRBD1; j_gene: TRBJ2-3; CDR3nt: TGTGCCAGCAGCTACAACTCGCTTGGGACAGGGGATACAGATACGCAGTATTTT; CDR3aa: CASSYNSLGTGDTDTQYF
abundance: .; v_gene: TRBV9; len: 17; d_gene: .; j_gene: TRBJ1-3; CDR3nt: TGTGCCAGCAGCGTAGATCAGGGGCGGATCTCTGGAAACACCATATATTTT; CDR3aa: CASSVDQGRISGNTIYF
abundance: .; v_gene: TRBV4-2; len: 16; d_gene: TRBD2; j_gene: TRBJ2-7; CDR3nt: TGTGCCAGCAGCCAAGCATCACTAGCGGGTAGTTACGAGCAGTACTTC; CDR3aa: CASSQASLAGSYEQYF
abundance: .; v_gene: TRBV6-4; len: 15; d_gene: TRBD1; j_gene: TRBJ1-2; CDR3nt: TGTGCCAGCAGCGTGGACAGGGCAGCTAACTATGGCTACACCTTC; CDR3aa: CASSVDRAANYGYTF